A few counts support the clone carrying this TCR beta chain. No antigen is known for it. The CDR3 runs 15 residues. Germline assignment: CDR1 KGHSY and CDR2 FQNENV. Between the trimmed V and J ends, which lost 1 base and 4 bases, there was a span of 13 bases. Generated by immunoSEQ multiplex PCR, the TCRdb table keeps only in-frame clones and is missing some. The sample has 120,000 to 150,000 clones, 75% to 90% seen once; the top ten hold around 4.1%. The sample comes from a study of T cell responses to AZD1222 COVID-19 vaccine. Points from the study as a whole: Most donors were white British and more were female, and clonal diversity was possibly underestimated.

The sequence was collected from an adult in good health. The V and J genes are TRBV16 and TRBJ2-5; weak D call: TRBD1 (6 bases). The sample was peripheral blood, taken on day 0 of MenACWY control vaccination. The CDR3 nucleotides read TGTGCCAGCAGCCAATGGACAGTCTCGGGAGAGACCCAGTACTTC. Amino acid sequence: CASSQWTVSGETQYF.